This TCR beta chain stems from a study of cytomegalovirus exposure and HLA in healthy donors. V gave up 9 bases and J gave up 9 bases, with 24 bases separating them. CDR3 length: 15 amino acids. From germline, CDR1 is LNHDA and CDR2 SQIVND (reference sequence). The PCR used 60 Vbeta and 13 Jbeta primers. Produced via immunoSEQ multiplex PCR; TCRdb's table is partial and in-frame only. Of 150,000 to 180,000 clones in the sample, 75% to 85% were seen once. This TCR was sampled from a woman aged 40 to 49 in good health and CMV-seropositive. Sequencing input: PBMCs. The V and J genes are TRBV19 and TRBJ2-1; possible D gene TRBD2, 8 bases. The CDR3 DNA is TGTGCCAGCCAGCGGGAGTTTATCAGGGGGATTGAGCAGTTCTTC. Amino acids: CASQREFIRGIEQFF.